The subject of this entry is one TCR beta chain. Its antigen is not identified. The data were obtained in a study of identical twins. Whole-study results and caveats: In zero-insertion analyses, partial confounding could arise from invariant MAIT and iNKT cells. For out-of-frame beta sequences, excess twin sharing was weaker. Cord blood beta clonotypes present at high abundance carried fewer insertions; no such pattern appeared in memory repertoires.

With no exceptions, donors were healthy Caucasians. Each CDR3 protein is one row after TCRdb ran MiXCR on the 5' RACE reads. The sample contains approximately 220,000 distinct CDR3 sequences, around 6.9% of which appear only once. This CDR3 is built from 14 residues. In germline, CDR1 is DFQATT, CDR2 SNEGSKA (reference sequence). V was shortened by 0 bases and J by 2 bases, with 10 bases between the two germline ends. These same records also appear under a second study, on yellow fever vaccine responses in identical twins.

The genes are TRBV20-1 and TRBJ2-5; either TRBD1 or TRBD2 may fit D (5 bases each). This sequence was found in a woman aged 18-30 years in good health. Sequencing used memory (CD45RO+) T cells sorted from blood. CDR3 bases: TGCAGTGCTAGAGATGGGACCATACAAGAGACCCAGTACTTC. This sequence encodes CSARDGTIQETQYF.